This T cell receptor beta chain was profiled in a study of control samples from healthy donors and cancer patients. Sequenced by immunoSEQ multiplex PCR; TCRdb stores in-frame clones only, minus some. The repertoire holds roughly 120,000 clones, with just over 90% as singletons. This CDR3 is built from 14 residues. V was trimmed by 1 base and J by 4 bases, leaving 10 bases between them. Germline values: CDR1 SGHTA, CDR2 FQGNSA. The rearrangement uses TRBV7-2 and TRBJ1-1; weak D call: TRBD1 (6 bases). Material for sequencing was PBMCs. This TCR derives from a man aged 50 to 59 with head and neck cancer. CDR3 in DNA: TGTGCCAGCAGCTTAGGCCCCAGGGGCACTGAAGCTTTCTTT. Its protein product is CASSLGPRGTEAFF.